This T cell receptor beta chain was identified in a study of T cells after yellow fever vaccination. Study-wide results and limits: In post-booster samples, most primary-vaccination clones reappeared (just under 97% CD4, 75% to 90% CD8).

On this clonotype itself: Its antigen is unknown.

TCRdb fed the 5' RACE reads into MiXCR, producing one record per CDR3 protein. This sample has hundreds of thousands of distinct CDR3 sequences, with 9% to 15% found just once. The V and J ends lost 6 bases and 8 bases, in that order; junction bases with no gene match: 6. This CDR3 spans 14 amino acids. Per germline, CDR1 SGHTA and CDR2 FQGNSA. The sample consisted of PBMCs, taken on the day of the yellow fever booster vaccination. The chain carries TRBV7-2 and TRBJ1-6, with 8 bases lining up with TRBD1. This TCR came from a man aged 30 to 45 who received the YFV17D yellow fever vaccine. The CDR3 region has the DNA TGTGCCAGCAGGTCGGGACAGGCCGATTCACCCCTCCACTTT. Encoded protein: CASRSGQADSPLHF. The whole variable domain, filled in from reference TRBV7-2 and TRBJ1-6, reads GAGVSQSPSNKVTEKGKDVELRCDPISGHTALYWYRQSLGQGLEFLIYFQGNSAPDKSGLPSDRFSAERTGGSVSTLTIQRTQQEDSAVYLCASRSGQADSPLHFGNGTRLTVT.